Below are 4 T cell receptor beta chains sequenced from a single sample in a study of CD8+CD57+ T cells in acquired aplastic anemia. Genomic DNA acted as the template from which TCR beta VDJ combination and CDR3 sequence profiling were carried out. TCRdb re-derived calls from the reads in MiXCR, one entry per CDR3 protein. The top ten clones hold less than 9.5% of a sample with some 280,000 distinct CDR3 sequences, around three fifths of them seen once. The sample was sorted CD4+, CD8+, or CD8+CD57+ T cells (not recorded which) from PBMCs. The source is a human donor with severe aplastic anemia or a healthy control (not recorded which).

V gene TRBV20-1 combines with J gene TRBJ2-3; 8 bases fit TRBD2. The CDR3 runs 15 residues. V was clipped by 5 bases and J by 4 bases; unmatched bases: 11. From germline, CDR1 is DFQATT and CDR2 SNEGSKA (reference sequence). In DNA, the CDR3 is TGCAGTGCTGATACAAGCGGGAGTTACGCAGATACGCAGTATTTT. Encoded protein: CSADTSGSYADTQYF.

This rearrangement joins TRBV7-2 to TRBJ2-7, with 7 bases lining up with TRBD2. The germline V gene encodes CDR1 SGHTA and CDR2 FQGNSA. Germline trimming cut 5 bases from V and 3 bases from J; bases unmatched to any gene: 10. CDR3 length: 15 residues. CDR3 loop: CASSATGRGIYEQYF. The CDR3 DNA follows: TGTGCCAGCAGCGCCACCGGGCGGGGGATCTACGAGCAGTACTTC. Using reference TRBV7-2 and TRBJ2-7 for the parts outside the CDR3, the full variable domain is GAGVSQSPSNKVTEKGKDVELRCDPISGHTALYWYRQSLGQGLEFLIYFQGNSAPDKSGLPSDRFSAERTGGSVSTLTIQRTQQEDSAVYLCASSATGRGIYEQYFGPGTRLTVT.

This clonotype was seen more than once but under ten times. J is TRBJ2-1 and V is TRBV5-1, with no clear D. The CDR3 is 10 amino acids. V was clipped by 5 bases and J by 7 bases, with 4 bases between them. CDR1 is SGHRS, CDR2 YFSETQ, per germline. For the CDR3, the DNA is TGCGCCAGCAGGCCTAATGAGCAGTTCTTC. The encoded protein is CASRPNEQFF.

On this clonotype: The junction departs from the called germline gene at one end, perhaps through a read error. The V and J genes are TRBV20-1 and TRBJ2-1; 8 bases align to TRBD2. The V gene's germline CDR1 is DFQATT and CDR2 SNEGSKA (reference sequence). The CDR3 loop spans 13 amino acids. DNA for the CDR3: TGCAGTGCTAAGGCGGACGCGGGGGGTAGGGAGATCTTC. Translation gives CSAKADAGGREIF.